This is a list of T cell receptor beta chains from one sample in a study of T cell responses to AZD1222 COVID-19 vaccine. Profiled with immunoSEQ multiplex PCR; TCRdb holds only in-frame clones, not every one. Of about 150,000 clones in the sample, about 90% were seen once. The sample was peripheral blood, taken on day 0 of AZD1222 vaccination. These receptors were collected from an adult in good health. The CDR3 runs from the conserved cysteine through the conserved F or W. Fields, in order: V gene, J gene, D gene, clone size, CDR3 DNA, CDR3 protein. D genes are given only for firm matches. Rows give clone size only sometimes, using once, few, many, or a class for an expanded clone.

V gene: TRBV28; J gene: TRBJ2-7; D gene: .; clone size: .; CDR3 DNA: TGTGCCAGCAGTTTAACCAGCGGTGGACCTTCATACGAGCAGTACTTC; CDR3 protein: CASSLTSGGPSYEQYF
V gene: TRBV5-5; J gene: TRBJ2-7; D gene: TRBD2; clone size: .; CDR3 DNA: TGTGCCAGCAGCTTGAAGCTAGCGGGAGTGTTGCTCCCCTACGAGCAGTACTTC; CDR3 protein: CASSLKLAGVLLPYEQYF
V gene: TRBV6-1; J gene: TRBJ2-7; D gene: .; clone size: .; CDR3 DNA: TGTGCCAGCAGTGAATTTGGCAGATCCTACGAGCAGTACTTC; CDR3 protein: CASSEFGRSYEQYF
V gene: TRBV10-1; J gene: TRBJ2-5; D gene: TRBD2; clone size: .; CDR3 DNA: TGCGCCAGCAGTAGCCCGGGGGGTCAAGAGACCCAGTACTTC; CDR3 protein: CASSSPGGQETQYF
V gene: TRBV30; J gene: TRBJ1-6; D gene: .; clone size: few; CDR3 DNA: TGTGCCCGGTCGGGTGGAGGGAATTCACCCCTCCACTTT; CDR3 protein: CARSGGGNSPLHF
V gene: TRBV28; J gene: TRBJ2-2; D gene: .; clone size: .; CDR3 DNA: TGTGCCAGCAGACCTCCTACTACCGGGGAGCTGTTTTTT; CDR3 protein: CASRPPTTGELFF
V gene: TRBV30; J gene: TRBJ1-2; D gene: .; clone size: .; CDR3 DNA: TGTGCCTGGAGTAGGGGTAGGGAGCCTAACTATGGCTACACCTTC; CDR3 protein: CAWSRGREPNYGYTF
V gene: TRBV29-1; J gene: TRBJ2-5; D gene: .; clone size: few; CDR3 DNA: TGCAGCGTTGCAGGGGTGGGTGAGACCCAGTACTTC; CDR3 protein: CSVAGVGETQYF
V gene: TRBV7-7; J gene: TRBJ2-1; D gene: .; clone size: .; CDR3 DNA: TGTGCTAGCAGCTTAGGCCCCTTCGGGAACAATGAGCAGTTCTTC; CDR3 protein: CASSLGPFGNNEQFF
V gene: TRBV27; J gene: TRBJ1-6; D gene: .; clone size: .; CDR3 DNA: TGTGCCAGCAGTTTACTGAGGGGGGATTCACCCCTCCACTTT; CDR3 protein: CASSLLRGDSPLHF
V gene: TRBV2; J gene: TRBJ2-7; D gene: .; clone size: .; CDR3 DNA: TGTGCCAGCAGGACAGGCGGGTCAGAGCAGTACTTC; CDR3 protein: CASRTGGSEQYF
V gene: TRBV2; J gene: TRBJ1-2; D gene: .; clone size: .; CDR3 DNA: TGTGCCAGCAGTGAGGGATGGGGCTATGGCTACACCTTC; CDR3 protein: CASSEGWGYGYTF
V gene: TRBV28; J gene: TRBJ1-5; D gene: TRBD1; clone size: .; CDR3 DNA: TGTGCCAGCAGTGGCTCAGGGGGAAAAGAGCCCCAGCATTTT; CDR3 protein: CASSGSGGKEPQHF
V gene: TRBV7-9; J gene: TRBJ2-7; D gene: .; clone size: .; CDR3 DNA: TGTGCCAGCAGCTCGGACAGTTCCTACGAGCAGTACTTC; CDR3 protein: CASSSDSSYEQYF
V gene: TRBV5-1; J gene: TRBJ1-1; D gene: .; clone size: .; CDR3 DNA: TGCGCCAGCAGCTTGCTCGGACGACTGAACACTGAAGCTTTCTTT; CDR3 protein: CASSLLGRLNTEAFF
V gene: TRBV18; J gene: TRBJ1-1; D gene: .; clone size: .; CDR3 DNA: TGTGCCAGCTCACCGGCGGCCCAGAACACTGAAGCTTTCTTT; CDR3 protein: CASSPAAQNTEAFF
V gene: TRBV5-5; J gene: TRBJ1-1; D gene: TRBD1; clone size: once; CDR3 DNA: TGTGCCAGCAGCTTGGCCAAAGGGGGCCAGGCTTTCTTT; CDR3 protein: CASSLAKGGQAFF
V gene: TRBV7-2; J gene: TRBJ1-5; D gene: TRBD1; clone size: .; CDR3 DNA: TGTGCCAGCAGCCAGGGGGGGTTTCAGCCCCAGCATTTT; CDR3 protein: CASSQGGFQPQHF
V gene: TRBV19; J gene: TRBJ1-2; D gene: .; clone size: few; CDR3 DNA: TGTGCCAGTAGTATTACGAGGACCCGGTATGGCTACACCTTC; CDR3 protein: CASSITRTRYGYTF
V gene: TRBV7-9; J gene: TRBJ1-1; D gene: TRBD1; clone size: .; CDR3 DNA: TGTGCCAGCAGCGCCCGACAGGGGGCGAACACTGAAGCTTTCTTT; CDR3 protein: CASSARQGANTEAFF
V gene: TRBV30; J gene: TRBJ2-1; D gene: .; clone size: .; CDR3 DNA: TGTGCCTGGAGTGGCTATGAGCAGTTCTTC; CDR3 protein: CAWSGYEQFF
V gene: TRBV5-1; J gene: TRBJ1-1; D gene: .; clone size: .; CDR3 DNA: TGCGCCAGCAGCTCCGGAGACGGGAGGGGCACTGAAGCTTTCTTT; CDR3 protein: CASSSGDGRGTEAFF
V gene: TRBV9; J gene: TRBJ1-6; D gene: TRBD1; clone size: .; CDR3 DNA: TGTGCCAGCTGTATAAAGGACAGGGTCACCTATAATTCACCCCTCCACTTT; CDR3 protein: CASCIKDRVTYNSPLHF
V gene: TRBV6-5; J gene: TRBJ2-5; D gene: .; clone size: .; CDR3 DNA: TGTGCCAGCAGTTACCCGGGGGGCGAGGAGACCCAGTACTTC; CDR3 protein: CASSYPGGEETQYF
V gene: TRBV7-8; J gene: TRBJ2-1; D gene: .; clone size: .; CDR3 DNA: TGTGCCAGCAGCTTAGGAGGGTCCACTTACAATGAGCAGTTCTTC; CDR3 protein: CASSLGGSTYNEQFF
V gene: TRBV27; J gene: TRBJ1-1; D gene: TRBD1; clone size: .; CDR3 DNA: TGTGCCAGCAGCCCCTTGACCCGGGACAGCTCCATAACTGAAGCTTTCTTT; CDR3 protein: CASSPLTRDSSITEAFF
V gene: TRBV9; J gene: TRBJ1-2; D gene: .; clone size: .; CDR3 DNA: TGTGCCAGCAGTGCCTTGGCGACAGCCACTTTTTATGGCTACACCTTC; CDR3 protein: CASSALATATFYGYTF
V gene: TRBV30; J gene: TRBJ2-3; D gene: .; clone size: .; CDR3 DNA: TGTGCCTGGCGCGAGGGGAGGGGGGGGAATACGCAGTATTTT; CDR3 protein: CAWREGRGGNTQYF
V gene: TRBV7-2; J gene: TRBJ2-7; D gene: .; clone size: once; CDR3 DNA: TGTGCCAGCAGCGGCCCGGGGGAAGGCGAGCAGTACTTC; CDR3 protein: CASSGPGEGEQYF
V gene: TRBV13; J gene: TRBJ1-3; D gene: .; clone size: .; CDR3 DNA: TGTGCCAGCAGCCCAACACCGTCACTCTCTGGAAACACCATATATTTT; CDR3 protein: CASSPTPSLSGNTIYF
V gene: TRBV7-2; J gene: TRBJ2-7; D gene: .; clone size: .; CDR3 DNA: TGTGCCAGCAGCCCACGGAGGGACACCTACGAGCAGTACTTC; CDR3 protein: CASSPRRDTYEQYF
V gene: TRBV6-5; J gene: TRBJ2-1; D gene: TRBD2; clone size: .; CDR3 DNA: TGTGCCAGCAGCGTAGCGGGAGCGTCCTACAATGAGCAGTTCTTC; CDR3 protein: CASSVAGASYNEQFF
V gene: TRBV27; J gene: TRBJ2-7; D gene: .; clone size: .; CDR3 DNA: TGTGCCAGCAGTCCCGGCCAGGGGTGGACCTACGAGCAGTACTTC; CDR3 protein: CASSPGQGWTYEQYF
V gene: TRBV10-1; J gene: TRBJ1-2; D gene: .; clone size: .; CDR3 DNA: TGCGCCAGCAGTGAAGCCAGGGCAGGGGACTCGTTCAACTATGGCTACACCTTC; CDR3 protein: CASSEARAGDSFNYGYTF
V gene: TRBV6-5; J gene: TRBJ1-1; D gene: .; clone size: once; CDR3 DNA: TGTGCCAGCACCCCTTCGGTGAACACTGAAGCTTTCTTT; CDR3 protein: CASTPSVNTEAFF
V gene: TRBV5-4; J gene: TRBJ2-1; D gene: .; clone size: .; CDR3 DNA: TGTGCCAGCACAGGAGCCAGCTTCGGGAATGAGCAGTTCTTC; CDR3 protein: CASTGASFGNEQFF
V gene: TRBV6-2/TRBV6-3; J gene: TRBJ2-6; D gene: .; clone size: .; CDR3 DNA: TGTGCCAGCAGTTACTCGCGGACTGGGGCCAACGTCCTGACTTTC; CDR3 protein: CASSYSRTGANVLTF
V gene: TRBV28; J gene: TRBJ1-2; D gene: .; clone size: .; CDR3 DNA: TGTGCCAGCAGTTTAGATACAGGGAAGTATGGCTATGGCTACACCTTC; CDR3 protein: CASSLDTGKYGYGYTF
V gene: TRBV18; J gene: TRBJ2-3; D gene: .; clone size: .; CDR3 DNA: TGTGCCAGCTCAACGGCTACTAGCACAGATACGCAGTATTTT; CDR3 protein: CASSTATSTDTQYF
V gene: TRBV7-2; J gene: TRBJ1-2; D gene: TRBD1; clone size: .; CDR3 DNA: TGTGCCAGCAGCCCGTATCTTAGTTCGGGACAGGGACTTGGCTACACCTTC; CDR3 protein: CASSPYLSSGQGLGYTF
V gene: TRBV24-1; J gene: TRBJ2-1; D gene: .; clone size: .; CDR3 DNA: TGTGCCACCGGGGTGGACAACTACAATGAGCAGTTCTTC; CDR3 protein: CATGVDNYNEQFF
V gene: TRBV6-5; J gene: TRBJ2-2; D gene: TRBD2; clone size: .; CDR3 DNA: TGTGCCTCATTTGGACTAGCGGCCAACACCGGGGAGCTGTTTTTT; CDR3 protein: CASFGLAANTGELFF
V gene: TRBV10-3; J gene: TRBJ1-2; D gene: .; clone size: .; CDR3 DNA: TGTGCCATCAGTGAGTCAGGTCCTAACTATGGCTACACCTTC; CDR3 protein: CAISESGPNYGYTF
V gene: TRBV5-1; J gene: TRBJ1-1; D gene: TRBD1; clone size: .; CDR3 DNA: TGCGCCAGCAGCTTGGCTCCGACAGGGGGCCCTGCTGAAGCTTTCTTT; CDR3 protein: CASSLAPTGGPAEAFF
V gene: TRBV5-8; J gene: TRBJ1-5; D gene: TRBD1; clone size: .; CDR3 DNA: TGTGCCAGCAGCTTGAGAGGGGGCATCGGTCAGCCCCAGCATTTT; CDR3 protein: CASSLRGGIGQPQHF
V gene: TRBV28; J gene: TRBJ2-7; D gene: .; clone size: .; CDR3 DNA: TGTGCCAGCAGTTTCCAGGGGGGCTACGAGCAGTACTTC; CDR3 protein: CASSFQGGYEQYF
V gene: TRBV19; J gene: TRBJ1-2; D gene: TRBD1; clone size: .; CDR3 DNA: TGTGCCAGTAGTATGCCCCCGGACAGGCTAGACTATGGCTACACCTTC; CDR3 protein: CASSMPPDRLDYGYTF
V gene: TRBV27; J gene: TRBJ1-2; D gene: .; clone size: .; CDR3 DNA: TGTGCCAGCAGTCCTGACGGGGGCTATGGCTACACCTTC; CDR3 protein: CASSPDGGYGYTF
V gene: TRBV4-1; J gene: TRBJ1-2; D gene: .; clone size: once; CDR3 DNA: TGCGCCAGCAGCCCCGGTGTGGGGAATCAGGGGAATGGCTACACCTTC; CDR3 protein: CASSPGVGNQGNGYTF